These T cell receptor beta chains were read from a single sample in a study of T cells in Graves' hyperthyroidism and ophthalmopathy. MiXCR, run by TCRdb on the multiplex PCR reads, gives a single entry per CDR3 protein. This table has approximately 210,000 distinct CDR3 sequences, approximately 17% appearing once. The source material was blood. These receptors originate from a man aged 50-60 years with Graves' hyperthyroidism. The CDR3 runs from the conserved cysteine through the conserved F or W. The D gene is left open where the match is weak. Rows give clone size only sometimes, using once, few, many, or a class for an expanded clone.

clone_size	v_call	j_call	d_call	cdr3_aa	cdr3_nt
.	TRBV27	TRBJ2-1	.	CASSLPPVSEQFF	TGTGCCAGCAGTTTACCCCCGGTTTCTGAGCAGTTCTTC
.	TRBV28	TRBJ2-1	TRBD2	CASSFLAGHEGYYNEQFF	TGTGCCAGCAGTTTTTTAGCGGGCCACGAGGGATATTACAATGAGCAGTTCTTC
many	TRBV28	TRBJ2-1	TRBD1	CASSPDREVRNEQFF	TGTGCCAGCAGCCCGGACAGGGAGGTAAGGAATGAGCAGTTCTTC
many	TRBV10-3	TRBJ2-1	.	CAISDSLSYNEQFF	TGTGCCATCAGTGACAGCCTTTCCTACAATGAGCAGTTCTTC
once	TRBV7-9	TRBJ1-1	.	CASSLDTLNTEAFF	TGTGCCAGCAGCCTGGACACCCTGAACACTGAAGCTTTCTTT
many	TRBV11-2	TRBJ2-1	TRBD2	CASSYSGRLSEQFF	TGTGCCAGCAGCTATAGCGGGAGGTTGAGTGAGCAGTTCTTC
many	TRBV2	TRBJ2-2	.	CASRQDHPGELFF	TGTGCCAGCAGGCAAGATCATCCCGGGGAGCTGTTTTTT
many	TRBV24-1	TRBJ1-5	.	CATSVGGHNQPQHF	TGTGCCACCAGTGTGGGTGGACACAATCAGCCCCAGCATTTT
.	TRBV28	TRBJ2-6	TRBD2	CASSRGGTGANVLTF	TGTGCCAGCAGCCGGGGGGGAACTGGGGCCAACGTCCTGACTTTC
few	TRBV19	TRBJ1-5	TRBD1	CARTSFAGTGGPGNQPQHF	TGTGCCAGAACTTCTTTTGCCGGGACAGGGGGCCCGGGCAATCAGCCCCAGCATTTT
.	TRBV3-1	TRBJ2-5	.	CASSQGGLETQYF	TGTGCCAGCAGCCAAGGGGGATTAGAGACCCAGTACTTC
.	TRBV20-1	TRBJ2-3	.	CSALGLANSLDTQYF	TGCAGTGCTTTGGGCTTAGCGAACTCTTTGGATACGCAGTATTTT
.	TRBV6-5	TRBJ1-6	TRBD1	CASIPHPGQGLDSYNSPLHF	TGTGCCAGCATTCCTCACCCGGGACAGGGTTTGGACTCCTATAATTCACCCCTCCACTTT
.	TRBV10-3	TRBJ1-2	.	CAISESGYGYTF	TGTGCCATCAGTGAGTCAGGGTATGGCTACACCTTC
.	TRBV7-6	TRBJ2-2	TRBD2	CASSLDSSGNAGELFF	TGTGCCAGCAGCTTAGATTCTAGCGGGAACGCCGGGGAGCTGTTTTTT
many	TRBV2	TRBJ2-1	TRBD1	CASGRFPVAGGPSTEQFF	TGTGCCAGCGGACGGTTCCCGGTGGCAGGGGGCCCATCGACGGAGCAGTTCTTC
many	TRBV27	TRBJ1-1	.	CASSLNGRYNGNTEAFF	TGTGCCAGCAGTTTAAATGGACGGTACAATGGGAACACTGAAGCTTTCTTT
.	TRBV14	TRBJ2-7	TRBD2	CASSQPPGLKLDF	TGTGCCAGCAGCCAGCCCCCGGGACTAAAGCTGGACTTC
once	TRBV27	TRBJ2-3	.	CASSLAFGWSDTQYF	TGTGCCAGCAGTCTAGCCTTCGGATGGAGTGATACGCAGTATTTT
many	TRBV30	TRBJ1-2	TRBD1	CAWRTGARYGYTF	TGTGCCTGGAGGACAGGGGCTAGGTATGGCTACACCTTC
many	TRBV24-1	TRBJ2-2	.	CATSGDMNTGELFF	TGTGCCACCAGTGGGGACATGAACACCGGGGAGCTGTTTTTT
few	TRBV4-1	TRBJ1-6	.	CASSQVERDPNSPLHF	TGCGCCAGCAGCCAAGTTGAAAGGGACCCAAATTCACCCCTCCACTTT
few	TRBV28	TRBJ1-6	TRBD1	CASSSPTGWYNSPLHF	TGTGCCAGCAGTTCCCCGACAGGGTGGTATAATTCACCCCTCCACTTT
many	TRBV11-2	TRBJ2-3	.	CASSFFELVSDTQYF	TGTGCCAGCAGCTTCTTTGAGCTCGTCTCAGATACGCAGTATTTT
many	TRBV27	TRBJ2-1	TRBD2	CASSLASGSSYNEQFF	TGTGCCAGCAGTTTAGCTAGCGGGAGCTCCTACAATGAGCAGTTCTTC
many	TRBV2	TRBJ1-3	.	CASSESGNTIYF	TGTGCCAGCAGTGAATCCGGAAACACCATATATTTT
many	TRBV27	TRBJ2-7	.	CARRRVPRGPDEQYF	TGTGCCAGGAGAAGGGTACCGAGAGGACCTGACGAGCAGTACTTC
many	TRBV5-4	TRBJ2-3	.	CASRWDFLNPDTQYF	TGTGCCAGCAGGTGGGACTTTCTTAACCCAGATACGCAGTATTTT
many	TRBV7-2	TRBJ1-1	.	CASSLLGGTTEAFF	TGTGCCAGCAGCTTACTAGGGGGGACCACTGAAGCTTTCTTT
many	TRBV12-3/TRBV12-4	TRBJ1-5	.	CASSFDRQPQHF	TGTGCCAGCAGTTTCGACAGACAGCCCCAGCATTTT
few	TRBV4-1	TRBJ1-6	.	CASSDRTGYPSPLHF	TGCGCCAGCAGCGATCGCACAGGGTATCCTTCACCCCTCCACTTT
many	TRBV11-2	TRBJ2-7	.	CASSLTQGGEQYF	TGTGCCAGCAGCTTGACGCAGGGGGGCGAGCAGTACTTC
few	TRBV6-1	TRBJ2-2	.	CASSPGGAGELFF	TGTGCCAGCAGCCCAGGGGGGGCCGGGGAGCTGTTTTTT
many	TRBV28	TRBJ2-2	TRBD1	CASSFPAAQGAGGELFF	TGTGCCAGCAGCTTCCCGGCGGCACAGGGGGCCGGCGGGGAGCTGTTTTTT
many	TRBV30	TRBJ2-1	.	CAWRPYNEQFF	TGTGCCTGGAGGCCTTACAATGAGCAGTTCTTC
many	TRBV2	TRBJ2-3	.	CASSEERATDTQYF	TGTGCCAGCAGTGAGGAGAGGGCCACAGATACGCAGTATTTT
many	TRBV2	TRBJ2-3	.	CASGEMGGTDTQYF	TGTGCCAGCGGAGAAATGGGGGGCACAGATACGCAGTATTTT
many	TRBV13	TRBJ1-5	.	CASSAGTYQPQHF	TGTGCCAGCAGCGCCGGGACCTATCAGCCCCAGCATTTT
once	TRBV7-9	TRBJ1-1	.	CASSFIETEAFF	TGTGCCAGCAGCTTTATCGAGACAGAAGCTTTCTTT
.	TRBV12-3/TRBV12-4	TRBJ1-2	TRBD1	CASRGTGGHVTAGYTF	TGTGCCAGCAGGGGGACAGGGGGCCATGTAACGGCGGGCTACACCTTC
many	TRBV5-1	TRBJ1-1	TRBD1	CASSLFGTDNTEAFF	TGCGCCAGCAGCTTATTTGGGACAGACAACACTGAAGCTTTCTTT
many	TRBV20-1	TRBJ1-4	.	CSASHPAATNEKLFF	TGCAGTGCTAGCCATCCAGCTGCAACTAATGAAAAACTGTTTTTT
.	TRBV4-1	TRBJ2-1	.	CASSQGLTFNEQFF	TGCGCCAGCAGCCAAGGTCTTACTTTCAATGAGCAGTTCTTC
many	TRBV12-3/TRBV12-4	TRBJ2-5	TRBD1	CASRPDRGQGETQYF	TGTGCCAGCAGACCTGACAGGGGGCAGGGAGAGACCCAGTACTTC
many	TRBV19	TRBJ2-1	TRBD1	CASSKGQSRDEQFF	TGTGCCAGTAGTAAGGGACAGTCTAGGGATGAGCAGTTCTTC
few	TRBV28	TRBJ1-6	.	CASSPPQQGVRSPLHF	TGTGCCAGCTCCCCCCCCCAACAGGGAGTGAGGTCACCCCTCCACTTT
.	TRBV6-2/TRBV6-3	TRBJ2-6	TRBD1	CASSGTGGSSSGANVLTF	TGTGCCAGCAGTGGAACAGGGGGTTCTAGCTCTGGGGCCAACGTCCTGACTTTC
.	TRBV27	TRBJ2-3	TRBD2	CASSFDGLAGGLDTQYF	TGTGCCAGCAGTTTCGACGGACTAGCGGGAGGATTAGATACGCAGTATTTT
many	TRBV20-1	TRBJ2-1	TRBD2	CSAGPGGFEQFF	TGCAGTGCTGGCCCGGGGGGGTTTGAGCAGTTCTTC
many	TRBV12-3/TRBV12-4	TRBJ2-7	TRBD1	CASSPTGGLYEQYF	TGTGCCAGCAGCCCGACAGGGGGCCTCTACGAGCAGTACTTC
.	TRBV14	TRBJ2-1	TRBD1	CASSLESWDRTNEQFF	TGTGCCAGCAGCTTAGAGTCGTGGGACAGGACCAATGAGCAGTTCTTC